These 3 T cell receptor beta chains share one sample of origin, sequenced in a study of identical twins (TCRdb year 2016). Library preparation used 5' RACE. The listed sequencing device is Illumina HiSeq 2000. Using fastp at Q25 and MiXCR, TCRdb reprocessed the public reads and kept productive beta chains. Each CDR3 protein appears once, grouped with its most common genes and DNA. The sample yields about 190,000 distinct CDR3 sequences; around a sixth were counted once. The ten largest clones represent 40% of the sample. This sample was shared with a second study, whose subject was T cells expressing NK-cell markers.

The source material was CD8+ T cells sorted from blood. The receptors were sampled from a young woman in good health.

This clonotype was seen more than once but under ten times. The V gene is TRBV7-9, the J gene TRBJ1-4, with D unclear. Germline CDR1 SEHNR, CDR2 FQNEAQ (reference sequence). V was cut by 5 bases and J by 5 bases, with 6 bases left in between. The CDR3 has 12 residues. The CDR3 region has the DNA TGTGCCAGCAGCGCGCAGAATGAAAAACTGTTTTTT. Encoded protein: CASSAQNEKLFF.

The chain couples TRBV13 to TRBJ2-3; D is unclear. Trimming cost V 3 bases and J 2 bases, with 9 bases left between them. CDR3 length equals 14 residues. CDR1 and CDR2 from the germline V gene are PRHDT and FYEKMQ (reference sequence). DNA for the CDR3: TGTGCCAGCAGCTTGGTTACTCTCACAGATACGCAGTATTTT. Its translation: CASSLVTLTDTQYF.

This clonotype was counted only a few times. The chain carries TRBV7-6 and TRBJ2-4; D possibly corresponds to TRBD2 (5 bases). The CDR3 covers 14 residues. CDR1 SGHVS and CDR2 FNYEAQ come from the germline V gene. V was cut by 5 bases and J by 8 bases, with 16 bases left in between. CDR3 protein: CASSQAGSQDIQYF. In nucleotides, the CDR3 is TGTGCCAGCAGCCAGGCGGGCAGCCAAGACATTCAGTACTTC.